A single T cell receptor beta chain is shown here with its context. As yet, its antigen is unknown. Every patient had relapsed following autologous stem cell transplantation, and cohorts differed in brentuximab vedotin exposure. Best outcomes ranged across complete response, partial response and progressive disease. These data belong to a study of PD-1 blockade in classical Hodgkin lymphoma. Germline V gives CDR1 KGHSH, CDR2 LQKENI. The CDR3 is 14 residues long. V shed 5 bases and J 5 bases; nucleotides not matched to a gene: 6. Whole-study results and caveats: The study reported lower baseline TCR diversity in newly diagnosed patients than in healthy donors. When nivolumab was started under 1 year after ASCT, patients were excluded.

Profiled with immunoSEQ multiplex PCR; TCRdb holds only in-frame clones, not every one. The table shows fewer than 30,000 clones, with approximately 81% occurring only once. This TCR came from a human donor with classical Hodgkin lymphoma. This specimen was peripheral blood mononuclear cells (PBMCs), taken before the second cycle of nivolumab. The gene calls are TRBV18 and TRBJ1-5, with TRBD1 matching 7 bases. The CDR3 DNA follows: TGTGCCAGCTCATCAGAGGGACAGTATCAGCCCCAGCATTTT. Its protein is CASSSEGQYQPQHF.